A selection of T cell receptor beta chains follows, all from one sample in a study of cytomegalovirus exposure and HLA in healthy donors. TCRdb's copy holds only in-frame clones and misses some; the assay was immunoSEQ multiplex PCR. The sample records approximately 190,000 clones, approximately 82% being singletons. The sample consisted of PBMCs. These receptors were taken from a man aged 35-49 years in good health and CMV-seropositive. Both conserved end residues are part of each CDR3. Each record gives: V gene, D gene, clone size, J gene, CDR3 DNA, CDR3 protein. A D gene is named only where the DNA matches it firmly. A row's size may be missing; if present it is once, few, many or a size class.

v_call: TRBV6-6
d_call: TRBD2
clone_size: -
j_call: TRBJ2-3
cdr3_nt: TGTGCCAGCAGCCGGACTAGCGGGAGGGGTGCAGATACGCAGTATTTT
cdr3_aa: CASSRTSGRGADTQYF

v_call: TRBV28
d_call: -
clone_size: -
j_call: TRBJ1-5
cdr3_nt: TGTGCCAGCAGTTCGCTGCAGGTTCGGCCCCAGCATTTT
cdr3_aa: CASSSLQVRPQHF

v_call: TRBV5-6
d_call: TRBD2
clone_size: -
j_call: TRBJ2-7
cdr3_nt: TGTGCCAGCAGCTTGTATCTAGCGGAGCTCTACGAGCAGTACTTC
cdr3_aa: CASSLYLAELYEQYF

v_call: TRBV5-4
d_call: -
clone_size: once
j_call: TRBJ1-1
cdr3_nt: TGTGCCAGCAGCTTGGTGGAGGGCACTGAAGCTTTCTTT
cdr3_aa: CASSLVEGTEAFF

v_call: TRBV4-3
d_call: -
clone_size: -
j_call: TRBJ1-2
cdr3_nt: TGCGCCAGCAGCCAAGCGCAGGGGACATTCGACTACACCTTC
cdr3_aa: CASSQAQGTFDYTF

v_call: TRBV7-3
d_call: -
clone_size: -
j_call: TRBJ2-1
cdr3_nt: TGTGCCAGCAGCTTAAGTGGGGAGTTAGGGGAGCAGTTCTTC
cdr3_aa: CASSLSGELGEQFF

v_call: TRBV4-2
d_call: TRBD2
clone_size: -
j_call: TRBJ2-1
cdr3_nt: TGTGCCAGCAGCCAAGTCTCTCAGCGGGAGATCCGCAATGAGCAGTTCTTC
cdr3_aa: CASSQVSQREIRNEQFF

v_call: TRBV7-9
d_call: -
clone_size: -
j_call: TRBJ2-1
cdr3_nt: TGTGCCAGCAGTGGAGGGGGGGGAATCGAGCAGTTCTTC
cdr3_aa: CASSGGGGIEQFF

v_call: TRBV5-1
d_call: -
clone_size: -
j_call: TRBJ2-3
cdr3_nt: TGCGCCAGCAGCTTGGGCGAACGAGTCACGCAGTATTTT
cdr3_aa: CASSLGERVTQYF

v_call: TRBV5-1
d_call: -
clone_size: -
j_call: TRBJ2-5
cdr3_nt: TGCGCCAGCAGAGGGGGGACAGTAAAAGAGACCCAGTACTTC
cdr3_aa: CASRGGTVKETQYF

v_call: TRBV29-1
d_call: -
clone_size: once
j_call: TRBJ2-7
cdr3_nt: TGCAGCGTTGAAGATGTGGGGCCCTTATCCTACGAGCAGTACTTC
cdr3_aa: CSVEDVGPLSYEQYF

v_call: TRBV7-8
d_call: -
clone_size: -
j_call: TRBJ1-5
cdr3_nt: TGTGCCAGCAGCTCCGCTAGGGAGGGGAATCAGCCCCAGCATTTT
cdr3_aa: CASSSAREGNQPQHF

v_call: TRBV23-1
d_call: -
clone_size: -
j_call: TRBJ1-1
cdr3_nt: TGCGCCCCACATCAAGGTCCTCGGGTGAACACTGAAGCTTTCTTT
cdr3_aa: CAPHQGPRVNTEAFF

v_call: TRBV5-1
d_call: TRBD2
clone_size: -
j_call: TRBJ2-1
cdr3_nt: TGCGCCAGCAGCTTGTTTACTAGCGTAAATGAGCAGTTCTTC
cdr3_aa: CASSLFTSVNEQFF

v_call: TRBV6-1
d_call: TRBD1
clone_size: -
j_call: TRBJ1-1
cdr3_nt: TGTGCCTGTGACAGGGCGGGTGAAGCTTTCTTT
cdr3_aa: CACDRAGEAFF

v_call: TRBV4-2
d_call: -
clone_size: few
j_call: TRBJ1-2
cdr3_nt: TGTGCCAGCAGCCAAGATCAGGTACAGAGAGATGGCTACACCTTC
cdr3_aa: CASSQDQVQRDGYTF

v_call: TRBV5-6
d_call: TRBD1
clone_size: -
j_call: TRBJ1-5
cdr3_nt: TGTGCCAGCAGCACGGGACAGCTCGGCCAGCCCCAGCATTTT
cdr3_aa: CASSTGQLGQPQHF

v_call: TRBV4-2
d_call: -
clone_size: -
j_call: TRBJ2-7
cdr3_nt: TGTGCCAGCAGCCAAGATTTAACAGGCCAAACCTACGAGCAGTACTTC
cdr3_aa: CASSQDLTGQTYEQYF

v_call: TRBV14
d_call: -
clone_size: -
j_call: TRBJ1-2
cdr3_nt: TGTGCCAGCAGCCAACAATCCGTGAGCCTCCGTGGCTACACCTTC
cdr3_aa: CASSQQSVSLRGYTF

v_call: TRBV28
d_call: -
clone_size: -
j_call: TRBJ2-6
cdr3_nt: TGTGCCAGCAGTTTCAGCCCAGGGGAACTAGCTGGGGCCAACGTCCTGACTTTC
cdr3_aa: CASSFSPGELAGANVLTF

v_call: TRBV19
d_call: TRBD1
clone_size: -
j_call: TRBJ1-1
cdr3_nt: TGTGCCAGTAGTATGACAGGGAGACTGAACACTGAAGCTTTCTTT
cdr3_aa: CASSMTGRLNTEAFF

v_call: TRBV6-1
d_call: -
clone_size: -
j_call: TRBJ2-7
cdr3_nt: TGTGCCAGCCGTGGCAGGGCCTACGAGCAGTACTTC
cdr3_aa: CASRGRAYEQYF

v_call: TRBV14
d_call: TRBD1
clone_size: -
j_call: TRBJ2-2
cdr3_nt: TGTGCCAGCAGCCGGGACAGGGGCTCGCGACGGGAGCTGTTTTTT
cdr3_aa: CASSRDRGSRRELFF

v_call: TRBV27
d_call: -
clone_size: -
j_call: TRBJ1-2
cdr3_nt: TGTGCCAGCAGCCAAACAGGGTCAGCTAACTATGGCTACACCTTC
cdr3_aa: CASSQTGSANYGYTF

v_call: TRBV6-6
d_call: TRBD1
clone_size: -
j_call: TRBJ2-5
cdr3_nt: TGTGCCAGCAGTGGCCGGGACAGGGGGCGAGAGACCCAGTACTTC
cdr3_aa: CASSGRDRGRETQYF

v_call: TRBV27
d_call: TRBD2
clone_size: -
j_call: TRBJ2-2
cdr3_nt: TGTGCCAGCAGTTTGGCTAGCGGAGGCGGCGGGGAGCTGTTTTTT
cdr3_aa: CASSLASGGGGELFF

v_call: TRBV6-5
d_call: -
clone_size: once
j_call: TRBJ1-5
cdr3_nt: TGTGCCAGCAGTTACAGGGGACTGAATCAGCCCCAGCATTTT
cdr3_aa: CASSYRGLNQPQHF

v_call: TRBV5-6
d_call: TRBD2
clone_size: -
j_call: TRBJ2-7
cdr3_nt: TGTGCCCGCATTCCGGGACTAGCGGCTTTCTACGAGCAGTACTTC
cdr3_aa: CARIPGLAAFYEQYF

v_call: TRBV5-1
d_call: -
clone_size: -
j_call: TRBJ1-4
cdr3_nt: TGCGCCAGCAGCTTGTCGGCTAATGAAAAACTGTTTTTT
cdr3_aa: CASSLSANEKLFF

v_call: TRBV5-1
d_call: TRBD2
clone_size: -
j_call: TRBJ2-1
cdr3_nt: TGCGCCAGCAGCTTTCCAAAGCGGGAGGCCTACAATGAGCAGTTCTTC
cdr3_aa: CASSFPKREAYNEQFF

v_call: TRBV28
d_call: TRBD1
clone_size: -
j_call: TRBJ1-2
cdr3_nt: TGTGCCAGCGGCCGGGACAGGGGGTTTGTCTATGGCTACACCTTC
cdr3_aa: CASGRDRGFVYGYTF

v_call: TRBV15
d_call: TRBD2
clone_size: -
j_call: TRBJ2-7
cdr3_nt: TGTGCCACCAGCAGGTCCGGGACTAGCGGGAGACTGAGCTCCTACGAGCAGTACTTC
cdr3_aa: CATSRSGTSGRLSSYEQYF

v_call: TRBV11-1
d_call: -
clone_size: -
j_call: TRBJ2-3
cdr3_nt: TGTGCCAGCAGCTACCGGACTAAGGGGCAGTATTTT
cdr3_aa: CASSYRTKGQYF

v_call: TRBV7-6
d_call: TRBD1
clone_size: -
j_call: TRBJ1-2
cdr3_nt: TGTGCCAGCAGCCGACAGGGGGCGCGGGGTGGCTACACCTTC
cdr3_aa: CASSRQGARGGYTF

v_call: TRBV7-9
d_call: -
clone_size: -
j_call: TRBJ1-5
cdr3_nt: TGTGCCAGCAGCTTAGGAGGTTATCAGCCCCAGCATTTT
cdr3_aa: CASSLGGYQPQHF

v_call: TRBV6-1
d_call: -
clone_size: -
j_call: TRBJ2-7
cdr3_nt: TGTGCCAGCAGGACTCGGTACTACGAGCAGTACTTC
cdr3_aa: CASRTRYYEQYF

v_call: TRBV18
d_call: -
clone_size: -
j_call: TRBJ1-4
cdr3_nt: TGTGCCAGCTCACTGCAGGGCGTCGAAAAACTGTTTTTT
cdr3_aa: CASSLQGVEKLFF

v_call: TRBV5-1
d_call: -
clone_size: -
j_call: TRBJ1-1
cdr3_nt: TGCGCCAGCAGCTTGGTGGAAGGGGTCACTGAAGCTTTCTTT
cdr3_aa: CASSLVEGVTEAFF

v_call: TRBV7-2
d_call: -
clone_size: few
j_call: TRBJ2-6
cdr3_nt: TGTGCCAGCAGCTTAGGGGGAGCTGCTGGGGCCAACGTCCTGACTTTC
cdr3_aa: CASSLGGAAGANVLTF

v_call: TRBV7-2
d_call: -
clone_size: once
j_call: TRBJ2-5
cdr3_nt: TGTGCCAGCAGCGGGGCAGGGGCGAGGCAAGAGACCCAGTACTTC
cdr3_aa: CASSGAGARQETQYF

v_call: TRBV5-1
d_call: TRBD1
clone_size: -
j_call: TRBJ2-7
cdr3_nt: TGCGCCAGCAGCTTGGGTACAGGGGGAAACGAGCAGTACTTC
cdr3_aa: CASSLGTGGNEQYF